There are a few counts of the clone carrying this T cell receptor (beta chain). Its antigen is still unknown. This sample was included in a study of T cell repertoires in cytomegalovirus infection. Study context: Public TCR beta signatures indicated both CMV infection and matching HLA type.

TCRdb passed the reads through MiXCR, listing each CDR3 protein once. The sample holds a few hundred thousand distinct CDR3 sequences, around a third seen once. CDR1 and CDR2 from the germline V gene are LNHDA and SQIVND (reference sequence). V shed 5 bases and J shed 6 bases, with 11 bases lying between them. The CDR3 is 13 residues long. Study-wide results and caveats: There were HLA-C-restricted CMV-specific TCR beta clonotypes dominating the ex vivo response. People with CMV and the relevant HLA were identified by cumulative public TCR beta family frequency.

The sequences come from cultured PBMCs, collected from culture after CMV antigen stimulation. This TCR came from a human donor in good health (CMV status not recorded). Some clones in this sample may be carry-over from other donors' samples. The gene calls are TRBV19 and TRBJ1-5, with a possible D match to TRBD1 (5 bases). The CDR3 is CASSDRDGQPQHF. As DNA, the CDR3 is TGTGCCAGTAGTGACCGGGACGGTCAGCCCCAGCATTTT. The complete variable domain, with remaining parts taken from reference TRBV19 and TRBJ1-5, reads DGGITQSPKYLFRKEGQNVTLSCEQNLNHDAMYWYRQDPGQGLRLIYYSQIVNDFQKGDIAEGYSVSREKKESFPLTVTSAQKNPTAFYLCASSDRDGQPQHFGDGTRLSIL.